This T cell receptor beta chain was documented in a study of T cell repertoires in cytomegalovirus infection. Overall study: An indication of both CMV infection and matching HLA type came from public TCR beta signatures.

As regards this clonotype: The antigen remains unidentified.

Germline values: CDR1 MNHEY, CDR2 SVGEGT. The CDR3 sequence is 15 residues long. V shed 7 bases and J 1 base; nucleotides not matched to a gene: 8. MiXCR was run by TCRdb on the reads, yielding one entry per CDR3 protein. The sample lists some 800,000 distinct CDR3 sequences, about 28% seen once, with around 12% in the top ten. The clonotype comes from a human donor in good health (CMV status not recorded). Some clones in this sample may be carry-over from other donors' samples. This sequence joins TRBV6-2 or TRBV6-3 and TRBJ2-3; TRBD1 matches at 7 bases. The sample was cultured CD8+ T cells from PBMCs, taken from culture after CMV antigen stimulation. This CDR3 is CASTHRGPRTDTQYF. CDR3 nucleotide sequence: TGTGCCAGCACCCACAGGGGACCTCGCACAGATACGCAGTATTTT.